This T cell receptor beta chain was sequenced for a study of shared clonotypes between healthy human individuals. CDR1 and CDR2 from the germline V gene are SQVTM and ANQGSEA. Trimming shortened V by 3 bases and J by 7 bases, and 9 bases separated the two germline ends. The CDR3 runs to 11 residues. Using immunoSEQ multiplex PCR, the repertoire was profiled, and TCRdb retains in-frame clones only, with some absent. The repertoire holds fewer than 1.4 million clones, with roughly 74% as singletons. This chain links TRBV29-1 with TRBJ1-2; a possible D gene is TRBD1 (5 bases). Specimen: memory CD4+ T cells from PBMCs. Subset in this sample: CD45RA-negative fraction. The TCR was taken from a man aged 18 to 29 in good health. Some clones in this sample may be carry-over from other donors' samples. CDR3 sequence: CSVDSGFGYTF. The CDR3 nucleotides read TGCAGCGTTGATTCAGGGTTTGGCTACACCTTC.